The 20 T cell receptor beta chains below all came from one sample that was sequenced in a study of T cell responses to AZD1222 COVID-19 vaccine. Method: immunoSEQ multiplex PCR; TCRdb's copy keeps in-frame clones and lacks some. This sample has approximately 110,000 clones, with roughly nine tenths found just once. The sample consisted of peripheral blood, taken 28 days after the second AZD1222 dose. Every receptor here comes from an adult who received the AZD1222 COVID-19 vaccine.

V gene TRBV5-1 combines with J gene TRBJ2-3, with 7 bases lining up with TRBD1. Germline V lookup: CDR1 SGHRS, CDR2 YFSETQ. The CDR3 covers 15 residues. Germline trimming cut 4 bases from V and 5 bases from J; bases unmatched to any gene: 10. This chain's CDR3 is CASSAGTASQDTQYF. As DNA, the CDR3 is TGCGCCAGCAGCGCTGGGACAGCTAGTCAAGATACGCAGTATTTT.

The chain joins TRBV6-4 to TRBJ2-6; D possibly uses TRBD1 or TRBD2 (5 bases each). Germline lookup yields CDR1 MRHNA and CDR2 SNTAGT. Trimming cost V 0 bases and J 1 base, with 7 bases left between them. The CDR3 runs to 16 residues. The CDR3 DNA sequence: TGTGCCAGCAGTGACTCTGGGGGATCTGGGGCCAACGTCCTGACTTTC. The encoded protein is CASSDSGGSGANVLTF.

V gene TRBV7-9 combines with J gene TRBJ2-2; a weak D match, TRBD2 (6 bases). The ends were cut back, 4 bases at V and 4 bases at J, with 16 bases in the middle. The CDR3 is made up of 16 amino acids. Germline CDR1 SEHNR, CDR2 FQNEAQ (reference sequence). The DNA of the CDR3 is TGTGCCAGCAGCTCCCTAGCGTTAGAACCCACCGGGGAGCTGTTTTTT. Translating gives CASSSLALEPTGELFF.

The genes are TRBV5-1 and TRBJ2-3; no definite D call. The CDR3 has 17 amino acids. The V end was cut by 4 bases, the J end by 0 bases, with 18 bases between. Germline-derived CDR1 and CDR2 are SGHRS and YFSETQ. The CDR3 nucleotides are TGCGCCAGCAGCAAGAGGACCACTCGTACAAGCACAGATACGCAGTATTTT. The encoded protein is CASSKRTTRTSTDTQYF.

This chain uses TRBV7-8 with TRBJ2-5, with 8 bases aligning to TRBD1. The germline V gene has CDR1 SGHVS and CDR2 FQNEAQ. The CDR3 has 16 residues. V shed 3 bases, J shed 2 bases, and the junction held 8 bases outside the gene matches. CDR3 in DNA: TGTGCCAGCAGCTTCGTCGACAGGGGACTTCAAGAGACCCAGTACTTC. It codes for CASSFVDRGLQETQYF.

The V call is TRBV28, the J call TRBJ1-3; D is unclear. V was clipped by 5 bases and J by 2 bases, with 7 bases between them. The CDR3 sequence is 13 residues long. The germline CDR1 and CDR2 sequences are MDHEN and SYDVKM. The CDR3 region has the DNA TGTGCCAGCAGTGAGGTAACTGGAAACACCATATATTTT. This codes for CASSEVTGNTIYF.

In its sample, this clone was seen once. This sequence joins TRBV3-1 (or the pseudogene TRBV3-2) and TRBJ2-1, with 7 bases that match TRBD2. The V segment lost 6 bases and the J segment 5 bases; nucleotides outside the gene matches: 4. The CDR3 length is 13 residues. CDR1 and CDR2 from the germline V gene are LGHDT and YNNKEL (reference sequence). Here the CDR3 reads CASRRAGNNEQFF. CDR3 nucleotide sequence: TGTGCCAGCAGAAGAGCGGGAAACAATGAGCAGTTCTTC.

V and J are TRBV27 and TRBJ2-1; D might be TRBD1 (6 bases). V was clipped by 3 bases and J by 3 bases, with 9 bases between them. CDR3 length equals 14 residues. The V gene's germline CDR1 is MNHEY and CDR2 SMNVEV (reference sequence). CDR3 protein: CASSFQDSYNEQFF. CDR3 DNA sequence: TGTGCCAGCAGTTTCCAGGACAGCTACAATGAGCAGTTCTTC.

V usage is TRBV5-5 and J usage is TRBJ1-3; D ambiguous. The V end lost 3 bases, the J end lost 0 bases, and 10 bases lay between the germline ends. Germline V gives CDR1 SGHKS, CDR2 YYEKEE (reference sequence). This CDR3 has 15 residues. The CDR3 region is CASSWSGVSGNTIYF. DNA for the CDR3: TGTGCCAGCAGCTGGAGCGGGGTCTCTGGAAACACCATATATTTT.

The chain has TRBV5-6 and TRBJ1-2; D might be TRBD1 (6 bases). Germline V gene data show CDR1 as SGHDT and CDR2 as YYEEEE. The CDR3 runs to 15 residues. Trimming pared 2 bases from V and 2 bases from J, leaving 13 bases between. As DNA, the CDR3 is TGTGCCAGCAGCTTAGCTGGGGGCTTGAACTATGGCTACACCTTC. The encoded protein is CASSLAGGLNYGYTF.

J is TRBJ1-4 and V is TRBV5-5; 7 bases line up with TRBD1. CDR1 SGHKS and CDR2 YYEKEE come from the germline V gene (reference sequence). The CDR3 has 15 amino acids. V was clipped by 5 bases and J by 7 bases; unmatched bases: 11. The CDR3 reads CASRQPQGDVEKLFF. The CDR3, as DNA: TGTGCCAGCAGACAGCCGCAGGGGGACGTTGAAAAACTGTTTTTT.

DNA of the CDR3: TGTGCCAGCAGCTACCGGACCTTCACAGATACGCAGTATTTT. It codes for CASSYRTFTDTQYF. The genes are TRBV7-3 and TRBJ2-3; no clear D gene. V dropped 4 bases and J dropped 2 bases, with 10 bases sitting between them. In germline, CDR1 is SGHTA, CDR2 FQGTGA. The CDR3 consists of 14 residues.

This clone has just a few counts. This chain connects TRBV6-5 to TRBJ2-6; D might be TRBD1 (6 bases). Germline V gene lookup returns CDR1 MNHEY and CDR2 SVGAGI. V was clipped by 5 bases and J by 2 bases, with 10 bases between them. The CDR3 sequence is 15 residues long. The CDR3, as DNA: TGTGCCAGCAGTCGAACAGGGACTGGGGCCAACGTCCTGACTTTC. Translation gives CASSRTGTGANVLTF.

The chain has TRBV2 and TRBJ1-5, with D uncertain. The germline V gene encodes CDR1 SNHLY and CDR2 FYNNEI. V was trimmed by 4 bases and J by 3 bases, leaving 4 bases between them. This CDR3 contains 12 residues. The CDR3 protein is CASSGDNQPQHF. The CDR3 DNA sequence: TGTGCCAGCAGTGGAGACAATCAGCCCCAGCATTTT.

The CDR3 DNA follows: TGTGCCAGCAGTGAACCCGAGGGGTGGAGGGTGTCTAACTACGAGCAGTACTTC. Its protein is CASSEPEGWRVSNYEQYF. The V call is TRBV6-1, the J call TRBJ2-7; D might be TRBD2 (6 bases). Germline CDR1 and CDR2: MNHNS and SASEGT. The CDR3 length is 18 residues. Trimming removed 2 bases at V and 3 bases at J, with 23 bases between.

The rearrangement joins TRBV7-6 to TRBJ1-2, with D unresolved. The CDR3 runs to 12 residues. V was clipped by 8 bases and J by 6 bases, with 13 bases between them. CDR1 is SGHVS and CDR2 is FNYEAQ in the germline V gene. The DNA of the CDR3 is TGTGCCAGCGAGAAGGCTAATAATGGCTACACCTTC. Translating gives CASEKANNGYTF.

CDR3 in DNA: TGCGCCAGCAGCTTCGAGGCAGGGGGCGACAATCAGCCCCAGCATTTT. This codes for CASSFEAGGDNQPQHF. The chain combines TRBV5-1 with TRBJ1-5; TRBD1 matches at 8 bases. V lost 2 bases and J lost 3; bases outside the gene matches: 7. This CDR3 is 16 amino acids long. From germline, CDR1 is SGHRS and CDR2 YFSETQ. The full variable domain, completed using reference TRBV5-1 and TRBJ1-5, is KAGVTQTPRYLIKTRGQQVTLSCSPISGHRSVSWYQQTPGQGLQFLFEYFSETQRNKGNFPGRFSGRQFSNSRSEMNVSTLELGDSALYLCASSFEAGGDNQPQHFGDGTRLSIL.

The CDR3 coding sequence is TGCGCCAGCAGCCGTGGAGACAGGGGCGCGGATAATTCACCCCTCCACTTT. It codes for CASSRGDRGADNSPLHF. J is TRBJ1-6 and V is TRBV5-1; TRBD1 aligns across 8 bases. Germline values: CDR1 SGHRS, CDR2 YFSETQ. The CDR3 sequence is 17 residues long. Trimming at V came to 4 bases and at J to 5 bases, leaving 11 bases not matched to a gene.

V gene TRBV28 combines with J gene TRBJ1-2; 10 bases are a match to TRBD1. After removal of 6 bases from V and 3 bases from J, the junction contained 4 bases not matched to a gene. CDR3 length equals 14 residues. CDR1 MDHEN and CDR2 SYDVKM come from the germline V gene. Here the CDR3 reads CASRGTGVDYGYTF. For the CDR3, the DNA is TGTGCCAGCAGGGGGACAGGGGTAGACTATGGCTACACCTTC.

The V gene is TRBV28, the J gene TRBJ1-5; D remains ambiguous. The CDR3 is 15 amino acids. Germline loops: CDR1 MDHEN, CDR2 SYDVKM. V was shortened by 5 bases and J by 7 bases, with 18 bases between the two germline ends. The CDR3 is CASSAMNGMGQPQHF. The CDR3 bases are TGTGCCAGCAGTGCCATGAATGGGATGGGGCAGCCCCAGCATTTT.